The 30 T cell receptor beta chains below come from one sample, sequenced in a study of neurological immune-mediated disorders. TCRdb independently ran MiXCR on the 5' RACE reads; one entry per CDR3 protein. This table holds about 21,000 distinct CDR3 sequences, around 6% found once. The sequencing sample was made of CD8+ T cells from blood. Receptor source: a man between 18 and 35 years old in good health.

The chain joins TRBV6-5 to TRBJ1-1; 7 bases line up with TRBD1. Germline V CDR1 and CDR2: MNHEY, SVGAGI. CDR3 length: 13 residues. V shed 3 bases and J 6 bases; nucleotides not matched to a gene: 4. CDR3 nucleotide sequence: TGTGCCAGCAGTTATGGGCAGGGGGCTGAAGCTTTCTTT. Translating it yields CASSYGQGAEAFF.

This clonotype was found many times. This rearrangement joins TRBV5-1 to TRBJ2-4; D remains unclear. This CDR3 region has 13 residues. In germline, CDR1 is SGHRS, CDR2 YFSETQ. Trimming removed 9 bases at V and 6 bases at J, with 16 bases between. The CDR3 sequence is CATGLEPGNIQYF. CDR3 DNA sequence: TGCGCCACCGGATTGGAGCCCGGAAACATTCAGTACTTC.

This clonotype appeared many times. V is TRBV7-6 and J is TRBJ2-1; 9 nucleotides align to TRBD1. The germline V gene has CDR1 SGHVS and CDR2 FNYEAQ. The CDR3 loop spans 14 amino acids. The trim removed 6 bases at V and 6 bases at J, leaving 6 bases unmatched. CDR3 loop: CASRSTGGSNEQFF. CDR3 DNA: TGTGCCAGCAGATCGACAGGGGGTAGCAATGAGCAGTTCTTC.

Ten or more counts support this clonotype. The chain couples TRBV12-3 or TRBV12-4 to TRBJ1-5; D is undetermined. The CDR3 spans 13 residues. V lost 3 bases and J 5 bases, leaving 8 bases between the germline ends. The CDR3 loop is CASSLVGDQPQHF. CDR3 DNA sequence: TGTGCCAGCAGTTTGGTTGGGGATCAGCCCCAGCATTTT.

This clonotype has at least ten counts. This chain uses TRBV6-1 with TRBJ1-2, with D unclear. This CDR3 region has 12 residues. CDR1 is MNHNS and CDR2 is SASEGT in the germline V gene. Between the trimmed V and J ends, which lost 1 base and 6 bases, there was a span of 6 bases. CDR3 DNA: TGTGCCAGCAGTGAAGGAGCAGATGGCTACACCTTC. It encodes CASSEGADGYTF.

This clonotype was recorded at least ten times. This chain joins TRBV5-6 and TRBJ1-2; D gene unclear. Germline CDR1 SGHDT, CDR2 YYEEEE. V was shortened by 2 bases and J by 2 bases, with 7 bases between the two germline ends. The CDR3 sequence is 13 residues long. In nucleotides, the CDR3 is TGTGCCAGCAGCTTCGACACCAACTATGGCTACACCTTC. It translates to CASSFDTNYGYTF. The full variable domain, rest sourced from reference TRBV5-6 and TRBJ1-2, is DAGVTQSPTHLIKTRGQQVTLRCSPKSGHDTVSWYQQALGQGPQFIFQYYEEEERQRGNFPDRFSGHQFPNYSSELNVNALLLGDSALYLCASSFDTNYGYTFGSGTRLTVV.

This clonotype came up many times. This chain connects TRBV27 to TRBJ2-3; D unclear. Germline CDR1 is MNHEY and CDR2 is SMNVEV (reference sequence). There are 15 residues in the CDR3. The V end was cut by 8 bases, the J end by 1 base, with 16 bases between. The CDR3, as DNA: TGTGCCAGCTATTCGGGTTACCTGCGCACAGATACGCAGTATTTT. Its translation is CASYSGYLRTDTQYF.

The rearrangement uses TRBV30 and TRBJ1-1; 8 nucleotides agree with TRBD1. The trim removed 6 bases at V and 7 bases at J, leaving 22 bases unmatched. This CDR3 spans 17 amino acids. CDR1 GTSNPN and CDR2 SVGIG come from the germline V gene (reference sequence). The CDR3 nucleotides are TGTGCCTGCAATTTTACACCGGGACAGGAAGTTATAATTGAAGCTTTCTTT. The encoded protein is CACNFTPGQEVIIEAFF.

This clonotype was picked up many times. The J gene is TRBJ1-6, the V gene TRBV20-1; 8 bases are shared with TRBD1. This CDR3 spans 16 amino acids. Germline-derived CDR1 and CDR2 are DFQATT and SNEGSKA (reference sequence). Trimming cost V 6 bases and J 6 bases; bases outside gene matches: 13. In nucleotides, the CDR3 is TGCAGTGCCGATAAGCTGAGGACAGGGATTAATTCACCCCTCCACTTT. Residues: CSADKLRTGINSPLHF.

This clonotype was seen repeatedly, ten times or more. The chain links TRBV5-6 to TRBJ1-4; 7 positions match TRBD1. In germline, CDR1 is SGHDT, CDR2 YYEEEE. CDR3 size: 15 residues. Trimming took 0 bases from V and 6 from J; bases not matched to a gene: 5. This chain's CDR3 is CASSLEGARDEKLFF. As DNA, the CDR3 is TGTGCCAGCAGCTTGGAGGGGGCGCGGGATGAAAAACTGTTTTTT.

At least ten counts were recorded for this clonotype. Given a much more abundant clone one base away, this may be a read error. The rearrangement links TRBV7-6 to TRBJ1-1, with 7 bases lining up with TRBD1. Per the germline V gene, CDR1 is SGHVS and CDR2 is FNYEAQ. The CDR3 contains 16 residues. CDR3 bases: TGTGTCAGCAGCCCAGGGGGGAGGGGGGCAGGAACTGAAGCTTTCTTT. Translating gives CVSSPGGRGAGTEAFF.

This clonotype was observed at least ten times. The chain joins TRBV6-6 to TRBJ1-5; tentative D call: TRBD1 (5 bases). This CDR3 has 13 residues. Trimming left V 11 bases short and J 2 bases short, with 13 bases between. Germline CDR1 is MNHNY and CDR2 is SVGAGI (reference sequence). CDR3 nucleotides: TGTGCCTGTATTGGGGCAGGCAATCAGCCCCAGCATTTT. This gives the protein CACIGAGNQPQHF.

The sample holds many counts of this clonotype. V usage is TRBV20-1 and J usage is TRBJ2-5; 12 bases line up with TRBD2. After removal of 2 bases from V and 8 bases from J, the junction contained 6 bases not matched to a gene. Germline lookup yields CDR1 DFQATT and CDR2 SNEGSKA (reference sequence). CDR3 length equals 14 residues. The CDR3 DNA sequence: TGCAGTGCTAGATCGGGACTAGCGGGCGTCACCCAGTACTTC. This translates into CSARSGLAGVTQYF.

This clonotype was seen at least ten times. The CDR3 sequence is CASSLEGGGAYNEQFF. The CDR3 DNA reads as TGCGCCAGCAGCTTGGAGGGCGGGGGGGCCTACAATGAGCAGTTCTTC. This sequence joins TRBV5-1 and TRBJ2-1; TRBD2 matches at 9 bases. This CDR3 has 16 residues. Germline assignment: CDR1 SGHRS and CDR2 YFSETQ. Unmatched junction bases numbered 3, after V lost 0 bases and J lost 2 bases.

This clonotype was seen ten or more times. CDR3 protein: CASSYSRTAHTDTQYF. The CDR3 region has the DNA TGTGCCAGCAGTTACTCCCGGACAGCGCACACAGATACGCAGTATTTT. The chain uses TRBV6-5 and TRBJ2-3, with TRBD1 as a possible D gene (6 bases). Germline loops: CDR1 MNHEY, CDR2 SVGAGI. Trimming cost V 0 bases and J 2 bases, with 12 bases left between them. The length of the CDR3 is 16 residues.

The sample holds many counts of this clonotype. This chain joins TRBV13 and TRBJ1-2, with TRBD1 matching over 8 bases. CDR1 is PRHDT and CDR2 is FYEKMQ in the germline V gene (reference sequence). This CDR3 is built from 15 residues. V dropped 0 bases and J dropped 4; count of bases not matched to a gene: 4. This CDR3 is CASSLGRGRSYGYTF. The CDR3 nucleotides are TGTGCCAGCAGCTTAGGCAGGGGGCGAAGCTATGGCTACACCTTC. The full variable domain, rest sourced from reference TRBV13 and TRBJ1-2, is AAGVIQSPRHLIKEKRETATLKCYPIPRHDTVYWYQQGPGQDPQFLISFYEKMQSDKGSIPDRFSAQQFSDYHSELNMSSLELGDSALYFCASSLGRGRSYGYTFGSGTRLTVV.

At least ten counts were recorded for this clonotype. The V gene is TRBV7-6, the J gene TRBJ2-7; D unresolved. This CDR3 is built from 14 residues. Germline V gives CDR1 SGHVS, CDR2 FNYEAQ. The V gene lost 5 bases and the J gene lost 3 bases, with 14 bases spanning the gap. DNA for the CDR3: TGTGCCAGCAGCCCCGCCATGACCCACTACGAGCAGTACTTC. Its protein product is CASSPAMTHYEQYF.

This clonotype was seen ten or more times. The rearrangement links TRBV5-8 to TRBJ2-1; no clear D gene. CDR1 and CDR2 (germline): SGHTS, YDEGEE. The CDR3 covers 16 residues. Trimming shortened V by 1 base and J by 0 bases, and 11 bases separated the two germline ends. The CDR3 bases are TGTGCCAGCAGCTTGTCCGTCCTAAGCTCCTACAATGAGCAGTTCTTC. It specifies CASSLSVLSSYNEQFF.

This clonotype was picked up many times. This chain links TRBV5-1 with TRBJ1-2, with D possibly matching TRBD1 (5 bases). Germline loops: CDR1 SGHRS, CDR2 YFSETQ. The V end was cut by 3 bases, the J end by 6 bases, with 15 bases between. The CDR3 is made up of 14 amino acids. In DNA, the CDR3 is TGCGCCAGCAGCTGGGAGACAGACCCTAATGGCTACACCTTC. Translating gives CASSWETDPNGYTF.

The CDR3 DNA follows: TGCGCCAGCCCGGGGGGGACCTACGAGCAGTACTTC. The encoded protein is CASPGGTYEQYF. This sequence joins TRBV5-1 and TRBJ2-7; 8 bases fit TRBD2. Germline lookup yields CDR1 SGHRS and CDR2 YFSETQ. This CDR3 has 12 amino acids. Trimming took 7 bases from V and 2 from J; bases not matched to a gene: 2.

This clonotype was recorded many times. CDR3 amino acids: CASSGSGGTDTQYF. CDR3 nucleotides: TGTGCCAGCAGTGGTAGCGGGGGCACAGATACGCAGTATTTT. The V call is TRBV7-3, the J call TRBJ2-3, with 8 bases matching TRBD2. Germline V lookup: CDR1 SGHTA, CDR2 FQGTGA. The V and J ends lost 6 bases and 1 base, in that order; junction bases with no gene match: 3. This CDR3 has 14 amino acids. Drawing the rest from reference TRBV7-3 and TRBJ2-3, the complete variable domain is GAGVSQTPSNKVTEKGKYVELRCDPISGHTALYWYRQSLGQGPEFLIYFQGTGAADDSGLPNDRFFAVRPEGSVSTLKIQRTERGDSAVYLCASSGSGGTDTQYFGPGTRLTVL.

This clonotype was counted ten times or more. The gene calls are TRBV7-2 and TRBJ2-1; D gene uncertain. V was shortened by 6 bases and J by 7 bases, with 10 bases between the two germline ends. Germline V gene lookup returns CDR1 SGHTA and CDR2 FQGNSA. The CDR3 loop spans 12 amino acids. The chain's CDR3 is CASSFDWNEQFF. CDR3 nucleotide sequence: TGTGCCAGCAGTTTCGACTGGAATGAGCAGTTCTTC.

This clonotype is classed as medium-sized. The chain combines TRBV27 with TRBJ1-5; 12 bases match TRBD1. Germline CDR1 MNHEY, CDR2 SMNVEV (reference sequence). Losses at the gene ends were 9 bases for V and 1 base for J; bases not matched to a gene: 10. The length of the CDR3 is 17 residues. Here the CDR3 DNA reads TGTGCCAGGCAACCGGGACAGGGGGCGGGGAGCAATCAGCCCCAGCATTTT. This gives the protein CARQPGQGAGSNQPQHF.

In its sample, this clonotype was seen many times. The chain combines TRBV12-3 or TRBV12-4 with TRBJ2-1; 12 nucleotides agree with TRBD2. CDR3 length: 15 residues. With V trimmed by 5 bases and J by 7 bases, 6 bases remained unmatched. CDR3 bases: TGTGCCAGCAGTGTGACTAGCGGGGGTGGTAATGAGCAGTTCTTC. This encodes CASSVTSGGGNEQFF.

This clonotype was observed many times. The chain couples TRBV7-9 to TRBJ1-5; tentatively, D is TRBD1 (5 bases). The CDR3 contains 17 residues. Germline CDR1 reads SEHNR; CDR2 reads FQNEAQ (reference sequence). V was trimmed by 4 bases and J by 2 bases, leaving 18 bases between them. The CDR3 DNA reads TGTGCCAGCAGCTCCCCGGATGAGGGGAAGGGCAATCAGCCCCAGCATTTT. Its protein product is CASSSPDEGKGNQPQHF.

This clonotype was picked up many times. CDR3 sequence: CASSLSQDNEQFF. CDR3 coding DNA: TGTGCCAGCAGTTTATCGCAAGACAATGAGCAGTTCTTC. The chain has TRBV27 and TRBJ2-1; D is uncertain. This CDR3 has 13 amino acids. V was cut by 0 bases and J by 5 bases, with 5 bases left in between. CDR1 and CDR2 from the germline V gene are MNHEY and SMNVEV (reference sequence).

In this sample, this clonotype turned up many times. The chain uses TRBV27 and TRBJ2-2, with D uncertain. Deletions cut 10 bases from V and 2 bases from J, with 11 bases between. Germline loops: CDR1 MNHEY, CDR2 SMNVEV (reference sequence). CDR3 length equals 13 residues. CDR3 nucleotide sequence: TGTGCCACGAAAGACCAAAACACCGGGGAGCTGTTTTTT. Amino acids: CATKDQNTGELFF.

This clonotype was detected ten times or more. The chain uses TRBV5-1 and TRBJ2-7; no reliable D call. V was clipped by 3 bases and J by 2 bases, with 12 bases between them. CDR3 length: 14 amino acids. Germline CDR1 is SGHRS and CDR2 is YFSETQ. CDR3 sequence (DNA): TGCGCCAGCAGCTACGGACCGGCCCCCTACGAGCAGTACTTC. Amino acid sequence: CASSYGPAPYEQYF.

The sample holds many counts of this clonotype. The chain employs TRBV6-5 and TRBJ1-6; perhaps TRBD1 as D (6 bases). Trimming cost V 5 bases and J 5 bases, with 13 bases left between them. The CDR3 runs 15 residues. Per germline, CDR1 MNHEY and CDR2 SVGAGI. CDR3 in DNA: TGTGCCAGCAGTGGGGGGCCGATCCATAATTCACCCCTCCACTTT. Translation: CASSGGPIHNSPLHF.

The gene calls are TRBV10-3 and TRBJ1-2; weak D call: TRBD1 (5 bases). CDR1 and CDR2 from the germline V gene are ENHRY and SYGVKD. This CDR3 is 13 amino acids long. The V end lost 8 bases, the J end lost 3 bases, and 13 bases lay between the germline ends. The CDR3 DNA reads TGTGCCATCCGTGGGGACGGCCACTATGGCTACACCTTC. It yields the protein CAIRGDGHYGYTF.